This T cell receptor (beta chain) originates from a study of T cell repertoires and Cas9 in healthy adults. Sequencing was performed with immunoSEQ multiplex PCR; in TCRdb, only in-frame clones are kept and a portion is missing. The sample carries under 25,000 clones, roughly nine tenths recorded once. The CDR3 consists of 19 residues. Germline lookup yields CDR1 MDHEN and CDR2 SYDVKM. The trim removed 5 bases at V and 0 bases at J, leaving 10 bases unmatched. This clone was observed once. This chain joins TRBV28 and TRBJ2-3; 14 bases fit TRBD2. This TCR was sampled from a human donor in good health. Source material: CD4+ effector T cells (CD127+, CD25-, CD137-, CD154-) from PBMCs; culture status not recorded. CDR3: CASSLPRTSGGWSTDTQYF. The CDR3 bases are TGTGCCAGCAGTCTCCCACGGACTAGCGGGGGGTGGAGCACAGATACGCAGTATTTT.